These 7 T cell receptor beta chains came from one sample sequenced in a study of blood T cell repertoires in COVID-19. Libraries were prepared by immunoSEQ multiplex PCR; TCRdb keeps only in-frame clonotypes and omits some of them. In the table there are around 81,000 clones, 85% to 90% of which are singletons. Sequenced material: peripheral blood. Receptor source: a woman of 80 years or more with acute or convalescent COVID-19.

This rearrangement joins TRBV5-1 to TRBJ2-7, with no clear D. V dropped 1 base and J dropped 2 bases, with 4 bases sitting between them. CDR3 length: 12 residues. Germline V gene data show CDR1 as SGHRS and CDR2 as YFSETQ. The CDR3 loop is CASSLYPYEQYF. CDR3 in DNA: TGCGCCAGCAGCTTGTATCCCTACGAGCAGTACTTC.

The chain employs TRBV7-9 and TRBJ2-1, with 14 bases fitting TRBD2. CDR3 length: 19 amino acids. Germline V gene lookup returns CDR1 SEHNR and CDR2 FQNEAQ (reference sequence). V lost 5 bases and J lost 2; bases outside the gene matches: 11. Here the CDR3 DNA reads TGTGCCAGCAGCCAAAACCCGGGACTAGCGGGGGCGGCCTACAATGAGCAGTTCTTC. Its translation is CASSQNPGLAGAAYNEQFF.

The V and J genes are TRBV5-6 and TRBJ2-1; TRBD1 might be the D (7 bases). V lost 5 bases, J lost 14 bases, and 17 bases lay in between. The CDR3 is made up of 12 amino acids. CDR1 is SGHDT and CDR2 is YYEEEE in the germline V gene. The DNA of the CDR3 is TGTGCCAGCAGTTCGTCAGGGGGGTCGGAGTTCTTC. Its protein is CASSSSGGSEFF.

The genes are TRBV5-1 and TRBJ2-1; 9 nucleotides line up with TRBD2. Trimming removed 0 bases from V and 3 bases from J; junction bases left unmatched: 4. Germline lookup yields CDR1 SGHRS and CDR2 YFSETQ. This CDR3 has 16 residues. CDR3 sequence reads: CASSLVAGGVYNEQFF. The CDR3 bases are TGCGCCAGCAGCTTGGTTGCGGGAGGGGTCTACAATGAGCAGTTCTTC.

J is TRBJ2-1 and V is TRBV5-1; D call uncertain. The CDR3 spans 14 residues. V lost 2 bases and J lost 0, with 6 bases in between. The V gene's germline CDR1 is SGHRS and CDR2 YFSETQ. CDR3 sequence reads: CASSFSSSYNEQFF. The CDR3 DNA reads TGCGCCAGCAGCTTCTCGAGCTCCTACAATGAGCAGTTCTTC.

A few counts support this clone. The chain uses TRBV6-5 and TRBJ1-1; D might be TRBD1 (5 bases). The germline CDR1 and CDR2 sequences are MNHEY and SVGAGI. The V and J ends lost 5 bases and 5 bases respectively, with 12 bases between them. CDR3 length equals 13 residues. The CDR3 is CASSTGRQTEAFF. CDR3 nucleotide sequence: TGTGCCAGCAGTACAGGTAGGCAGACTGAAGCTTTCTTT.

The chain couples TRBV7-2 to TRBJ2-2, with TRBD2 identical over 12 bases. The CDR3 is 14 residues long. Trimming at V came to 4 bases and at J to 6 bases, leaving 0 bases not matched to a gene. CDR1 is SGHTA, CDR2 FQGNSA, per germline. CDR3 DNA sequence: TGTGCCAGCAGCTCTAGCGGGAGGGCCGGGGAGCTGTTTTTT. This translates into CASSSSGRAGELFF.